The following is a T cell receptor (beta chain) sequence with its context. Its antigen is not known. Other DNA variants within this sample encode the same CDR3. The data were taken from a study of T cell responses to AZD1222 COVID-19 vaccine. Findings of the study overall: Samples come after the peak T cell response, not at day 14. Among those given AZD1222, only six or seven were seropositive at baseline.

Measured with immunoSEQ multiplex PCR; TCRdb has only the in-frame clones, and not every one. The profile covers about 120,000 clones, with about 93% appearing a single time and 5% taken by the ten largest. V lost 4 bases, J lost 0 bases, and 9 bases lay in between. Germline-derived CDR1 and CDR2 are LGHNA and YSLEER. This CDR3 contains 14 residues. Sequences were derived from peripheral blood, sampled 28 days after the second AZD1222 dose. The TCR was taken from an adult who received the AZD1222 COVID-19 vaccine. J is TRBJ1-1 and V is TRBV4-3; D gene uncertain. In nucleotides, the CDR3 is TGCGCCAGCAGCCCATCGAGACTGAACACTGAAGCTTTCTTT. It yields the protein CASSPSRLNTEAFF.